The present T cell receptor beta chain was sequenced within a study of blood T cell repertoires in COVID-19. In the study's own analysis: From reference gene primer amplification, estimates of nucleated cell counts were derived. The table came from immunoSEQ multiplex PCR; TCRdb's copy has only in-frame clones and leaves some out. V and J calls plus clone size are reproduced from that table; the DNA served to infer D and trimming. Here the sample spans tens of thousands of clones, about 88% being singletons. Looked up from germline, CDR1 is SGHVS and CDR2 is FQNEAQ. This CDR3 has 13 residues. The trim removed 5 bases at V and 6 bases at J, leaving 4 bases unmatched.

The TCR originated in a man between 65 and 85 years old with active or convalescent COVID-19. The genes are TRBV7-8 and TRBJ1-2, with 9 bases matching TRBD1. The material sequenced was peripheral blood. The CDR3 DNA follows: TGTGCCAGCAGCAAGACAGGGGGGGATGGCTACACCTTC. It is translated as CASSKTGGDGYTF.